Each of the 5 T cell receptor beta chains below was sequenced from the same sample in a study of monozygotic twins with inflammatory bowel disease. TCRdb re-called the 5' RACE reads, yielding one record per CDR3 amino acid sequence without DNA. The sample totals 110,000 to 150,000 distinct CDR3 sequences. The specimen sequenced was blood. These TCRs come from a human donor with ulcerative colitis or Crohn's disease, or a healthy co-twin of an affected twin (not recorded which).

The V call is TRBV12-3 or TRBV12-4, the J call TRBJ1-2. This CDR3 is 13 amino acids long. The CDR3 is CASSLASLDGYTF.

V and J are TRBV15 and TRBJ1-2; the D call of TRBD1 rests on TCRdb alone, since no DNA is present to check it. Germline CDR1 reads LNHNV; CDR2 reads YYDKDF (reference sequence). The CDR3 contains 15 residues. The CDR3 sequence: CATSREGPTIYGYTF.

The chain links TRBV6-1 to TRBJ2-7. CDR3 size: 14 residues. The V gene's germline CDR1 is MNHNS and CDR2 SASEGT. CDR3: CASSETYRFYEQYF.

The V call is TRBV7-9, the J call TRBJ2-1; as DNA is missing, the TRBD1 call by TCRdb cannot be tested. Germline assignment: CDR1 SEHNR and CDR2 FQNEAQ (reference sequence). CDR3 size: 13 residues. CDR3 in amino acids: CASEGQGYNEQFF.

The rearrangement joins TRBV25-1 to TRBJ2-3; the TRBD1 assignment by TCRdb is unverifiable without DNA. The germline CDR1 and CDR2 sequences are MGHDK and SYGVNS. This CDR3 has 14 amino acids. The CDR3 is CASSQGWDTDTQYF.